The T cell receptor (beta chain) under discussion was sequenced for a study of human T cells and chemical hapten exposure. As for the study in general: Diphenylcyclopropenone, dosed weekly to the scalp, was given to patients throughout the approximately 25-week study.

Comment on this clonotype: Its specificity is not known.

This sample's time point: pre-sensitization, week 0. Treatment described: therapeutic diphenylcyclopropenone sensitization with weekly scalp DPC. This CDR3 contains 15 residues. Germline V gene sequence: CDR1 KGHDR, CDR2 SFDVKD. With 2 bases removed from V and 7 bases from J, the gap between germline ends came to 15 bases. Study-level results: Relative to controls, expanded TCRs formed significantly more large CDR3 similarity clusters.

MiXCR, run by TCRdb on the RACE reads, gives a single entry per CDR3 protein. The sample records 87,000 or so distinct CDR3 sequences, about 8.9% being singletons. V gene TRBV24-1 combines with J gene TRBJ2-3; D remains ambiguous. This TCR came from a woman aged 40 to 55 with alopecia areata. Some clones in this sample may be carry-over from other donors' samples. The input for sequencing was whole blood, taken in connection with sensitization to the hapten diphenylcyclopropenone (DPC). CDR3: CATSDSAPVTHTQYF. The CDR3 DNA is TGTGCCACCAGTGATTCCGCCCCAGTTACCCATACGCAGTATTTT.